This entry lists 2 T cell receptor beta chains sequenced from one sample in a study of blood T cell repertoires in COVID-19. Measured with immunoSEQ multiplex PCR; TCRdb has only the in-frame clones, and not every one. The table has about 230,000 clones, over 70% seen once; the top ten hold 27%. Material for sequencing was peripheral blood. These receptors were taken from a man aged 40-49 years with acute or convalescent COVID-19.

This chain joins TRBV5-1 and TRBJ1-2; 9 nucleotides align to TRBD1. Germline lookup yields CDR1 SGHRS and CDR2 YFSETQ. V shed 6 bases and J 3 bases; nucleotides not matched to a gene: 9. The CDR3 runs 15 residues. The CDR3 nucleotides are TGCGCCAGCAAAGAGGGGACAGGGATAGACTATGGCTACACCTTC. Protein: CASKEGTGIDYGYTF. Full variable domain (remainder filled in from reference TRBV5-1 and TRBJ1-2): KAGVTQTPRYLIKTRGQQVTLSCSPISGHRSVSWYQQTPGQGLQFLFEYFSETQRNKGNFPGRFSGRQFSNSRSEMNVSTLELGDSALYLCASKEGTGIDYGYTFGSGTRLTVV.

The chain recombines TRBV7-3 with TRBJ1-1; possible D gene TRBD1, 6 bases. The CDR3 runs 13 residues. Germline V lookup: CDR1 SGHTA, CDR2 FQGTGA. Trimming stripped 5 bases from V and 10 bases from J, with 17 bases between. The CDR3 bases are TGTGCCAGCAGCCCTATTGAGGGGGGGCGAGCTTTCTTT. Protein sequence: CASSPIEGGRAFF. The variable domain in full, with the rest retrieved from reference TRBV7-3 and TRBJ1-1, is GAGVSQTPSNKVTEKGKYVELRCDPISGHTALYWYRQSLGQGPEFLIYFQGTGAADDSGLPNDRFFAVRPEGSVSTLKIQRTERGDSAVYLCASSPIEGGRAFFGQGTRLTVV.